The rows below give T cell receptor beta chains drawn from one sample of a study of blood T cell repertoires in COVID-19. TCRdb's copy holds only in-frame clones and misses some; the assay was immunoSEQ multiplex PCR. The sample has 55,000 to 85,000 clones; over 75% are singletons. Input material: peripheral blood. The receptors were sampled from a woman in her late teens or twenties with acute or convalescent COVID-19. Each CDR3 is given with its conserved first and last residue. A D gene is named only where the DNA matches it firmly. Rows give clone size only sometimes, using once, few, many, or a class for an expanded clone.

CDR3 length	clone size	J gene	V gene	D gene	CDR3 protein	CDR3 DNA
14	-	TRBJ1-1	TRBV2	-	CASSESAEGLEAFF	TGTGCCAGCAGTGAATCGGCTGAGGGACTTGAAGCTTTCTTT
14	few	TRBJ1-2	TRBV11-2	-	CASSFSRGGYGYTF	TGTGCCAGCAGCTTTTCCAGGGGTGGCTATGGCTACACCTTC
14	-	TRBJ2-3	TRBV9	-	CASSVSSGTDTQYF	TGTGCCAGCAGCGTATCCAGCGGCACAGATACGCAGTATTTT
14	-	TRBJ2-7	TRBV5-6	TRBD1	CASRPGQGNYEQYF	TGTGCCAGCAGACCGGGACAGGGTAACTACGAGCAGTACTTC
17	-	TRBJ2-3	TRBV9	TRBD1	CASSVSGQGLTTDTQYF	TGTGCCAGCAGCGTCAGCGGACAGGGGCTTACCACAGATACGCAGTATTTT
13	-	TRBJ1-2	TRBV2	-	CASSGGQVYGYTF	TGTGCCAGCAGTGGGGGCCAAGTTTATGGCTACACCTTC
15	-	TRBJ2-7	TRBV5-1	TRBD1	CASRTSGQGAYEQYF	TGCGCCAGCAGGACGAGTGGACAGGGGGCCTACGAGCAGTACTTC
17	-	TRBJ2-1	TRBV12-5	TRBD2	CASGSPGSGRGYNEQFF	TGTGCTAGTGGTTCGCCTGGAAGCGGGAGGGGATACAATGAGCAGTTCTTC
16	-	TRBJ1-3	TRBV21-1	-	CASSKLSGGSGNTIYF	TGTGCCAGCAGCAAACTTTCGGGGGGCTCTGGAAACACCATATATTTT
18	-	TRBJ1-3	TRBV3-1/TRBV3-2	TRBD1	CASSQNLGTGGTRNTIYF	TGTGCCAGCAGCCAAAATTTGGGGACAGGGGGAACCCGAAACACCATATATTTT
14	-	TRBJ2-7	TRBV7-8	TRBD2	CASSGLAGPYEQYF	TGTGCCAGCAGCGGACTAGCGGGACCCTACGAGCAGTACTTC
15	once	TRBJ2-7	TRBV6-1	TRBD2	CASSDPSGRAPEQYF	TGTGCCAGCAGTGACCCTAGCGGGAGGGCCCCCGAGCAGTACTTC
13	-	TRBJ2-7	TRBV6-5	-	CASRGSFSYEQYF	TGTGCCAGCAGGGGTAGCTTCTCCTACGAGCAGTACTTC
12	-	TRBJ1-5	TRBV12-3/TRBV12-4	-	CARQDQNQPQHF	TGTGCCCGACAGGACCAAAATCAGCCCCAGCATTTT
16	-	TRBJ1-3	TRBV6-2/TRBV6-3	TRBD1	CASSYSPGGSGNTIYF	TGTGCCAGCAGTTACTCCCCAGGGGGCTCTGGAAACACCATATATTTT
13	-	TRBJ2-7	TRBV5-8	TRBD1	CASSPDRVYEQYF	TGTGCCAGCAGCCCAGACAGGGTGTACGAGCAGTACTTC
15	-	TRBJ1-2	TRBV10-1	TRBD1	CASSEIGQGNYGYTF	TGCGCCAGCAGTGAGATAGGACAGGGGAACTATGGCTACACCTTC
17	-	TRBJ1-5	TRBV6-1	-	CASSEAGTQGYNQPQHF	TGTGCCAGCAGTGAAGCGGGGACTCAGGGTTACAATCAGCCCCAGCATTTT
14	-	TRBJ1-2	TRBV29-1	-	CSVDVQGTNYGYTF	TGCAGCGTTGATGTACAGGGAACTAACTATGGCTACACCTTC
13	-	TRBJ1-2	TRBV19	-	CASSINTGYGYTF	TGTGCCAGTAGTATTAATACAGGCTATGGCTACACCTTC
14	-	TRBJ1-6	TRBV6-4	-	CASRTQGRNSPLHF	TGTGCCAGCAGGACCCAGGGTCGTAATTCACCCCTCCACTTT
15	-	TRBJ2-7	TRBV9	-	CASSVVQTPHYEQYF	TGTGCCAGCAGCGTAGTACAGACCCCCCACTACGAGCAGTACTTC
15	-	TRBJ2-5	TRBV5-1	TRBD2	CASSLVSGGTETQYF	TGCGCCAGCAGCTTGGTTAGCGGGGGCACGGAGACCCAGTACTTC
16	-	TRBJ1-2	TRBV7-2	-	CASSPDLRREAYGYTF	TGTGCCAGCAGCCCCGACCTACGACGGGAAGCCTATGGCTACACCTTC
15	once	TRBJ2-1	TRBV28	TRBD2	CASSNRDYKLNEQFF	TGTGCCAGCAGTAACCGGGACTACAAATTAAATGAGCAGTTCTTC
12	-	TRBJ1-1	TRBV7-2	-	CASSQGGTEAFF	TGTGCCAGCAGTCAAGGGGGCACTGAAGCTTTCTTT
14	-	TRBJ2-1	TRBV6-5	TRBD1	CASRMDRVRKVEFF	TGTGCCAGCAGAATGGACAGGGTTAGAAAGGTGGAGTTCTTC
13	-	TRBJ1-2	TRBV6-1	-	CASSEAKRYGYTF	TGTGCCAGCAGTGAAGCTAAGAGATATGGCTACACCTTC
13	-	TRBJ1-2	TRBV30	TRBD1	CAWSVLDRGGYTF	TGTGCCTGGAGTGTCCTGGACAGGGGCGGCTACACCTTC
14	-	TRBJ1-2	TRBV28	TRBD1	CASGRQGRPDGYTF	TGTGCCAGCGGCCGACAGGGGAGGCCGGATGGCTACACCTTC
14	-	TRBJ2-3	TRBV6-2/TRBV6-3	TRBD2	CASSLAGGTDTQYF	TGTGCCAGCAGCTTAGCGGGAGGTACAGATACGCAGTATTTT
15	-	TRBJ1-4	TRBV4-1	TRBD1	CASSQAWTGQEKLFF	TGCGCCAGCAGCCAGGCATGGACAGGGCAGGAAAAACTGTTTTTT
16	-	TRBJ1-4	TRBV30	-	CAWSATRGVTNEKLFF	TGTGCCTGGAGTGCAACCCGGGGGGTGACTAATGAAAAACTGTTTTTT
15	-	TRBJ1-1	TRBV3-1/TRBV3-2	-	CASSQAWQKYTEAFF	TGTGCCAGCAGCCAAGCTTGGCAGAAATACACTGAAGCTTTCTTT
17	once	TRBJ1-1	TRBV14	-	CASSQGPPGILEAFPTF	TGTGCCAGCAGCCAAGGACCTCCGGGAATACTTGAAGCTTTCCCCACCTTT
13	-	TRBJ2-7	TRBV28	-	CASTRIGVSEQYF	TGTGCCAGCACCCGAATAGGGGTCTCCGAGCAGTACTTC
13	-	TRBJ1-1	TRBV24-1	-	CATSRDMNTEAFF	TGTGCCACCAGCAGGGACATGAACACTGAAGCTTTCTTT
15	-	TRBJ1-1	TRBV18	-	CASSIGGAGQTEAFF	TGTGCCAGCTCAATAGGTGGGGCAGGGCAAACTGAAGCTTTCTTT
18	once	TRBJ2-1	TRBV5-5	-	CASSFVHLLAIGYNEQFF	TGTGCCAGCAGCTTCGTCCACTTACTTGCCATCGGGTACAATGAGCAGTTCTTC
12	once	TRBJ2-7	TRBV4-2	-	CASSPHGYEQYF	TGTGCCAGCAGCCCCCACGGGTACGAGCAGTACTTC
16	-	TRBJ1-5	TRBV6-2/TRBV6-3	-	CASSYGGSYSNQPQHF	TGTGCCAGCAGTTACGGCGGGTCTTATAGCAATCAGCCCCAGCATTTT
14	-	TRBJ1-4	TRBV2	TRBD1	CASRPTGGSEKLFF	TGTGCCAGCCGGCCCACAGGGGGGAGTGAAAAACTGTTTTTT
15	-	TRBJ2-1	TRBV29-1	TRBD1	CSVESEQGGTNEQFF	TGCAGCGTTGAATCAGAACAGGGGGGAACGAATGAGCAGTTCTTC
17	once	TRBJ2-3	TRBV11-2	TRBD2	CASSLVAASGSSDTQYF	TGTGCCAGCAGCTTAGTTGCGGCTAGCGGGAGCTCAGATACGCAGTATTTT
14	-	TRBJ2-1	TRBV24-1	TRBD1	CATSPGGSYNEQFF	TGTGCCACCAGTCCAGGGGGCTCCTACAATGAGCAGTTCTTC
15	-	TRBJ2-5	TRBV5-1	TRBD1	CASSQQTGGGETQYF	TGCGCCAGCAGCCAACAAACAGGGGGAGGAGAGACCCAGTACTTC
18	-	TRBJ2-7	TRBV11-2	TRBD2	CASSLDWGGLADSYEQYF	TGTGCCAGCAGCTTAGATTGGGGTGGACTAGCGGACTCCTACGAGCAGTACTTC
17	once	TRBJ2-1	TRBV28	TRBD2	CASSLKIPGGAYNEQFF	TGTGCCAGCAGTCTAAAAATACCCGGGGGGGCTTACAATGAGCAGTTCTTC
14	-	TRBJ2-3	TRBV30	-	CAWSRDYRTDTQYF	TGTGCCTGGAGTCGGGATTATCGCACAGATACGCAGTATTTT